The text below deals with one TCR beta chain. These data are taken from a study of blood T cell repertoires in COVID-19. Produced via immunoSEQ multiplex PCR; TCRdb's table is partial and in-frame only. This table has 300,000 to 350,000 clones, 80% to 90% appearing once. The CDR3 is 12 amino acids. Trimming pared 5 bases from V and 8 bases from J, leaving 10 bases between. CDR1 is SGHAT and CDR2 is FQNNGV in the germline V gene. The specimen was peripheral blood. This TCR was sampled from a man aged 25 to 45 with COVID-19, enrolled during active disease. The chain uses TRBV11-2 and TRBJ2-1; TRBD2 is a possible D gene (5 bases). The CDR3 region has the DNA TGTGCCAGCAGCCCCACTAGATATGAGCAGTTCTTC. Translated, it gives CASSPTRYEQFF.